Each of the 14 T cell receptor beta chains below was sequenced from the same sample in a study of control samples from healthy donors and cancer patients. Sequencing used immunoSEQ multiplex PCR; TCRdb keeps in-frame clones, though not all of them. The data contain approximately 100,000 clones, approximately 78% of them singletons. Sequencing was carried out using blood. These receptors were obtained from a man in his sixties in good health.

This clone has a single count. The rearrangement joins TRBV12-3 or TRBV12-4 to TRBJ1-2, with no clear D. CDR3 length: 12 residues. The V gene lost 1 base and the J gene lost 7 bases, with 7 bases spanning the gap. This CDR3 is CASSLDVGGYTF. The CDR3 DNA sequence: TGTGCCAGCAGTTTAGACGTGGGTGGCTACACCTTC.

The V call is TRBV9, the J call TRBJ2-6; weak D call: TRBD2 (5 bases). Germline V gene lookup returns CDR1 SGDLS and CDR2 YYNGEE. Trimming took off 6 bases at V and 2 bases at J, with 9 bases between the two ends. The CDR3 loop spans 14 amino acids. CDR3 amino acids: CASTREAGANVLTF. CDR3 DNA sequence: TGTGCCAGCACGAGGGAAGCTGGGGCCAACGTCCTGACTTTC.

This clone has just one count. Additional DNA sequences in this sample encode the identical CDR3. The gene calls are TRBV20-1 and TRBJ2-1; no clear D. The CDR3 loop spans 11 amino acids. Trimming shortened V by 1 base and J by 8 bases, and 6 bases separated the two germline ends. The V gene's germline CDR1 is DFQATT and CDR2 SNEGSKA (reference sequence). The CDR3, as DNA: TGCAGTGCTAGAGTCGTGGATGAGCAGTTCTTC. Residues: CSARVVDEQFF.

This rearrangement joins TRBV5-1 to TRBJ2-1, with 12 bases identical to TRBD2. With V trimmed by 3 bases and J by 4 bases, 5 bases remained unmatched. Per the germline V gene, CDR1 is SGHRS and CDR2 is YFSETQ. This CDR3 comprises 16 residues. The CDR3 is CASSYGTSGLYNEQFF. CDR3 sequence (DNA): TGCGCCAGCAGCTACGGGACTAGCGGGTTATACAATGAGCAGTTCTTC.

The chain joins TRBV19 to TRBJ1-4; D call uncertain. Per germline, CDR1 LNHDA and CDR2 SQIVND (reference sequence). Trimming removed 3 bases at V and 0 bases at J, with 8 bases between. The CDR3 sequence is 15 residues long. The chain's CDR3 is CASSMKETTNEKLFF. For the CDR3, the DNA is TGTGCCAGTAGTATGAAAGAAACAACTAATGAAAAACTGTTTTTT.

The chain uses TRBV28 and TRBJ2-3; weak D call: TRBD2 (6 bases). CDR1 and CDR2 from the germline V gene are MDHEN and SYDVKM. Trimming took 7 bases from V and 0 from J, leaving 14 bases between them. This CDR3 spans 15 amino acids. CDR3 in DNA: TGTGCCAGCACCCAATCCGGGACTAGCACAGATACGCAGTATTTT. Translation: CASTQSGTSTDTQYF.

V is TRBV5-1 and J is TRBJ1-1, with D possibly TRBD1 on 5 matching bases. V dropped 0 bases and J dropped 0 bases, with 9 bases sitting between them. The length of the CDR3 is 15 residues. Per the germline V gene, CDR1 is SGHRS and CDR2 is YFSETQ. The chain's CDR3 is CASSLAGALNTEAFF. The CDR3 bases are TGCGCCAGCAGCTTGGCCGGGGCCTTGAACACTGAAGCTTTCTTT.

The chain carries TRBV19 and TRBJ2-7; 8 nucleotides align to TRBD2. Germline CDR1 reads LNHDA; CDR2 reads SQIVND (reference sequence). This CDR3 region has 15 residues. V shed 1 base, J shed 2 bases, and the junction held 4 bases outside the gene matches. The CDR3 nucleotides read TGTGCCAGTAGTATAGGGAGCGGGAGCGCCTACGAGCAGTACTTC. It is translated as CASSIGSGSAYEQYF.

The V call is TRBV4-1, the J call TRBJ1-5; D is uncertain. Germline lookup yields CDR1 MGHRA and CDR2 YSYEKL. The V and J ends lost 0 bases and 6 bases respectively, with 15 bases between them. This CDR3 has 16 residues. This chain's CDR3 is CASSQDIGEGGQPQHF. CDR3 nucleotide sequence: TGCGCCAGCAGCCAAGATATCGGGGAGGGCGGTCAGCCCCAGCATTTT.

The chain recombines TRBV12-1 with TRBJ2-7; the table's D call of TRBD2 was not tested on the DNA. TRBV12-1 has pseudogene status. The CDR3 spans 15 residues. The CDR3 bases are TGTGCCAGCAGCGGGGTGACTAGCGGGGAACAGGAGCAGTACTTC. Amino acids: CASSGVTSGEQEQYF.

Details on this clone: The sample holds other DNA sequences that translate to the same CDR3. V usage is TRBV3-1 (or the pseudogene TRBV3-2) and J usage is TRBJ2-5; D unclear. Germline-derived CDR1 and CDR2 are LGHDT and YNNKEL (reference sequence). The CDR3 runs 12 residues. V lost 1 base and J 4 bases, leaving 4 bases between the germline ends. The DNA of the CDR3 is TGTGCCAGCAGCCAAGTTAGAGAGACCCAGTACTTC. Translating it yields CASSQVRETQYF.

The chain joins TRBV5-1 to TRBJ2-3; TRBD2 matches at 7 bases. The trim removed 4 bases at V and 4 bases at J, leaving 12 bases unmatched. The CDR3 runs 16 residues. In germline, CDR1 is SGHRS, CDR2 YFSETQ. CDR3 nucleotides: TGCGCCAGCAGCCCGGAGGCCCGGGGGGTGTCAGATACGCAGTATTTT. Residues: CASSPEARGVSDTQYF. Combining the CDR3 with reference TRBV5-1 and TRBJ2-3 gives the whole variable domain KAGVTQTPRYLIKTRGQQVTLSCSPISGHRSVSWYQQTPGQGLQFLFEYFSETQRNKGNFPGRFSGRQFSNSRSEMNVSTLELGDSALYLCASSPEARGVSDTQYFGPGTRLTVL.

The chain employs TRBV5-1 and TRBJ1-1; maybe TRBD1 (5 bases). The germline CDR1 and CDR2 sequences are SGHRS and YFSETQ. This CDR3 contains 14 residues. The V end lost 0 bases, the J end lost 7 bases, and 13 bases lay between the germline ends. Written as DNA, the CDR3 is TGCGCCAGCAGCTTGGAGAGGGGCCGGGGTGAAGCTTTCTTT. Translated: CASSLERGRGEAFF.

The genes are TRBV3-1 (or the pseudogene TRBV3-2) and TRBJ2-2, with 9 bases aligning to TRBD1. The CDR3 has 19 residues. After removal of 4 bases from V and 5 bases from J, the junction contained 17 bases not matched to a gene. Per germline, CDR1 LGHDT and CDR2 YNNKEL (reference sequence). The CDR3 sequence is CASSRLDRGFGLGTGELFF. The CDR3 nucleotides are TGTGCCAGCAGCCGATTGGACAGGGGTTTTGGATTGGGGACCGGGGAGCTGTTTTTT.